The sequence of this TCR beta chain was determined in a study of blood T cell repertoires in COVID-19 (dated by TCRdb to 2018 to 2020). About the investigation overall: Samples covering the acute and convalescent phases of COVID-19 were provided by collaborators in the United States, Italy and Spain. The material from the prospective study consisted of cDNA or gDNA derived from T cells, B-cell-depleted T cells, or PBMCs. The dataset comprised deeply sampled blood TCRbeta repertoires from subjects exposed to, actively infected with, or recovered from COVID-19. The repertoires were made available in a free public database intended to serve as a resource for research on the immune response to SARS-CoV-2. Samples came from the ongoing ImmuneRACE study (first 160 participants) plus 1,254 subjects from 6 global collaborators. A de-identified subject ID, COVID-19 status, age in years and sex were almost always included in the sample metadata. Where HLA class I and class II types were available, the types were taken from metadata supplied by the sample provider, not from assay-based typing. Broader findings and caveats from the paper: The amount of clinical and demographic metadata varied by source and participant and was provided uncurated.

For this clone: Which antigen it targets is not known. The sample holds no much larger clone one base away, and base qualities are not on file.

TCRbeta CDR3 regions were amplified from genomic DNA by means of the immunoSEQ Assay, a bias-controlled multiplex PCR. Turning to the authors' computational methods: The number of nucleated cells in each sample was estimated from the amplification of reference gene primers within the assay. Sequence reads were collapsed and filtered to measure the absolute abundance of every unique TCRbeta CDR3 rearrangement. For each sample, productive Simpson clonality was calculated as the square root of Simpson's diversity index across productive rearrangements. Held by TCRdb, this immuneACCESS table contains in-frame sequences only and omits some clones. Under half of the omission traces to an unresolved V gene where checked; the cause of the rest is unknown. Clone size and V and J calls were adopted from that table, with D and trimming inferred from the DNA. In this sample the table shows 300,000 to 450,000 clones, around 89% of which occur a single time. The top ten constitute 1.2% of the sample.

The germline V gene (reference sequence) yields LNHDA for CDR1 and SQIVND for CDR2. The CDR3, from cysteine to phenylalanine, totals 21 residues. CDR3 DNA only is kept here, 63 bases in frame from base 1. V is cut back by 6 bases and J by 0 bases, with 19 bases in the junction unmatched. In the prospective study, participants were roughly 18 to 95 years old, resided in fewer than 25 geographic areas of the United States, and were enrolled through a virtual design. In the prospective study, participants were assigned to cohorts based on the clinical history participants reported in a screening survey and a study questionnaire. Recovered participants in ImmuneRACE Cohort 3 were defined by two consecutive negative NP/OP PCR tests, clearance by a healthcare professional, or resolution of symptoms. Each participant in the prospective study had whole blood, serum and a nasopharyngeal or oropharyngeal swab collected by mobile phlebotomists. Prospective study participants could optionally give additional blood draws and questionnaires over an approximately 2-month period. Blood samples from the prospective study were shipped frozen or at room temperature prior to DNA extraction.

Sequenced input: PBMCs or T cells enriched from blood (not recorded which). The chain links TRBV19 with TRBJ2-6, with 8 bases in between that match TRBD2. This TCR came from a woman between 18 and 29 years old who had recovered from COVID-19. In nucleotides, the sequence is TGTGCCAGTAGACCCAAATTTCCCAGCGGGGGTGCGAGCTCTGGGGCCAACGTCCTGACTTTC. Translated, it gives CASRPKFPSGGASSGANVLTF.